This T cell receptor (beta chain) was sequenced for a study of blood T cell repertoires in COVID-19 (dated by TCRdb to the early 2020s). Describing the broader study: The collaborator samples originated in the United States, Italy and Spain and spanned the acute and convalescent phases of COVID-19. The samples were drawn from the first 160 participants of the ongoing ImmuneRACE study and from under 1,500 subjects provided by 6 global collaborators. The repertoires were released in a freely available public database intended as a resource for research on the immune response to SARS-CoV-2. Where HLA class I and class II types were available, the types were taken from metadata supplied by the sample provider, not from assay-based typing. Deeply sampled blood TCRbeta repertoires from subjects exposed to, actively infected with, or recovered from COVID-19 were included in the dataset. The material from the prospective study consisted of cDNA or gDNA derived from T cells, B-cell-depleted T cells, or PBMCs. A de-identified subject ID, COVID-19 status, age in years and sex were almost always included in the sample metadata.

TCRbeta CDR3 regions were amplified from genomic DNA by means of the immunoSEQ Assay, a bias-controlled multiplex PCR. Per the source publication's procedure: Within the assay, amplification of reference gene primers was used to estimate how many nucleated cells each sample contained. To quantify the absolute abundance of each unique TCRbeta CDR3 rearrangement, sequence reads were collapsed and filtered. For each sample, productive Simpson clonality was calculated by taking the square root of Simpson's diversity index across productive rearrangements. In TCRdb, the immuneACCESS table is reduced to in-frame sequences with V and J assigned. These tables do not hold every clone; where another copy was compared, an unresolved V gene accounts for under half, and the others remain unexplained. Clone size and V and J calls were adopted from that table, with D and trimming inferred from the DNA. Here the sample has under 300,000 clones; around nine tenths occur a single time. The top ten clonotypes cover about 3.4% of the sample.

At least ten counts were recorded for this clone. Its antigen is currently not known. Base-call qualities are not available, and no considerably larger clone is one nucleotide away. Enrolling through a virtual design, the prospective study's participants ranged in age from roughly 18 to 100 years and lived across roughly 23 United States geographic areas. To assign participants to cohorts, the prospective study relied on clinical history that participants themselves reported in a screening survey and a study questionnaire. Exposed participants were defined as having been in contact with someone with a PCR-confirmed or clinician-diagnosed COVID-19 case within 2 weeks of study entry. Mobile phlebotomists in the prospective study collected whole blood, serum and a nasopharyngeal or oropharyngeal swab from every participant. Over an approximately 2-month period, participants in the prospective study had the option of providing additional blood draws and questionnaires. Prospective study blood samples were shipped either frozen or at room temperature before DNA extraction.

The research as a whole found: The quantity of clinical and demographic metadata differed by source and by participant and was supplied without curation.

Via the germline V gene, CDR1 is SGHTA and CDR2 FQGTGA. The germline ends are 8 bases apart after V is trimmed by 0 bases and J by 8 bases. From the cysteine up to the phenylalanine, the CDR3 has a length of 13 residues. Only the CDR3 DNA is retained, 39 bases long and in frame from the first base. Material: PBMCs or T cells enriched from blood (not recorded which). The V gene is TRBV7-3 and the J gene is TRBJ1-3, with an unclear D gene assignment. This sequence was found in a woman aged 40 to 55 who had been exposed to COVID-19. The CDR3 protein: CASSLTGRDTIYF. The sequenced DNA: TGTGCCAGCAGCTTAACAGGGAGGGACACCATATATTTT.